This T cell receptor (beta chain) was observed in a study of T cell responses to AZD1222 COVID-19 vaccine. Points from the study as a whole: Nearly half of spike-specific TCRs reportedly target unmutated variant regions. White British ancestry dominated among donors, who included more females, and clonal diversity was possibly underestimated.

As to this clone: What it binds is unknown.

Method: immunoSEQ multiplex PCR; TCRdb's copy keeps in-frame clones and lacks some. The sample has 150,000 to 200,000 clones, 92% seen once. Trimming removed 2 bases at V and 6 bases at J, with 22 bases between. Per germline, CDR1 SGHAT and CDR2 FQNNGV. The CDR3 length is 17 residues. Second doses that came at about 4 or about 12 weeks were put together. The receptor was derived from an adult who received the AZD1222 COVID-19 vaccine. The sample here was peripheral blood, taken 28 days after the second AZD1222 dose. This chain uses TRBV11-2 with TRBJ1-2, with a weak D call TRBD1 (5 bases). DNA of the CDR3: TGTGCCAGCAGCTTATGGGGCAGGCAAAGCCTGGACCATGGCTACACCTTC. Protein sequence: CASSLWGRQSLDHGYTF.